Listed below are T cell receptor beta chains from one sample, sequenced in a study of T cell responses to AZD1222 COVID-19 vaccine. Sequencing used immunoSEQ multiplex PCR; TCRdb keeps in-frame clones, though not all of them. The table records about 180,000 clones, around 87% of them present only once. The source was peripheral blood, collected on day 0 of AZD1222 vaccination. The receptor set was obtained from an adult in good health. Both conserved end residues are part of each CDR3. The D gene is left open where the match is weak. Expanded clones are given a class, and other clones once, few, many or no size at all.

v_call	d_call	j_call	clone_size	cdr3_aa	cdr3_nt
TRBV27	.	TRBJ2-2	once	CASARQAAAGELFF	TGTGCCAGCGCCCGACAGGCGGCCGCCGGGGAGCTGTTTTTT
TRBV6-5	TRBD2	TRBJ2-1	once	CASSIAGGGFNEQFF	TGTGCCAGCAGCATAGCGGGGGGGGGCTTCAATGAGCAGTTCTTC
TRBV19	TRBD1	TRBJ1-5	few	CASSILDREDQPQHF	TGTGCCAGTAGTATCTTGGACAGGGAGGATCAGCCCCAGCATTTT
TRBV5-1	.	TRBJ1-2	.	CASSSTGNYGYTF	TGCGCCAGCAGCTCGACCGGGAACTATGGCTACACCTTC
TRBV5-4	TRBD1	TRBJ2-7	.	CASSLDRGHTYEQYF	TGTGCCAGCAGCTTGGACAGGGGGCACACCTACGAGCAGTACTTC
TRBV6-2/TRBV6-3	.	TRBJ1-2	.	CASSPKVTGGYTF	TGTGCCAGCAGCCCCAAGGTGACGGGCGGCTACACCTTC
TRBV15	.	TRBJ1-1	.	CATSNPRDPNTEAFF	TGTGCCACCAGCAACCCCCGGGACCCGAACACTGAAGCTTTCTTT
TRBV9	TRBD1	TRBJ1-2	.	CASKDRVDRGGYGYTF	TGTGCCAGCAAGGACAGGGTGGACCGAGGGGGGTATGGCTACACCTTC
TRBV6-5	.	TRBJ1-6	.	CASSYGLNRLNSPLHF	TGTGCCAGCAGTTATGGTCTAAACCGACTAAATTCACCCCTCCACTTT
TRBV24-1	.	TRBJ2-1	.	CATRSGSMQFF	TGTGCCACCAGGTCGGGGTCAATGCAGTTCTTC
TRBV2	.	TRBJ1-1	.	CASSEAGVSFF	TGTGCCAGCAGTGAAGCGGGGGTGTCTTTCTTT
TRBV27	.	TRBJ1-5	.	CASSLGYSNQPQHF	TGTGCCAGCAGTTTGGGTTATAGCAATCAGCCCCAGCATTTT
TRBV25-1	.	TRBJ1-1	once	CASRQQGSLTEAFF	TGTGCCAGCAGGCAACAGGGTTCCTTGACTGAAGCTTTCTTT
TRBV12-3/TRBV12-4	TRBD1	TRBJ1-1	.	CASSFKDRGLAFF	TGTGCCAGCAGTTTTAAGGACAGGGGGCTGGCTTTCTTT
TRBV10-3	.	TRBJ1-2	.	CAISADLVGYTF	TGTGCCATCAGTGCCGATCTCGTGGGCTACACCTTC
TRBV7-9	.	TRBJ2-7	.	CASRLGPYEQYF	TGTGCCAGCAGGCTAGGACCCTACGAGCAGTACTTC
TRBV9	TRBD1	TRBJ1-5	once	CASSVGGGGQPQHF	TGTGCCAGCAGCGTAGGAGGGGGCGGTCAGCCCCAGCATTTT
TRBV4-1	TRBD1	TRBJ1-4	.	CASSLSTGGYEKLFF	TGCGCCAGCAGCCTATCGACAGGGGGATATGAAAAACTGTTTTTT